One and the same sample provided the 20 T cell receptor beta chains below, sequenced in a study of T cells in Graves' hyperthyroidism and ophthalmopathy. RNA transcripts yielded amplified TCR beta CDR3 regions. The primer set for the first-round RT-PCR of the TCR CDR3 was HTBI. TCRdb called the multiplex PCR reads again in MiXCR, with one record for every CDR3 protein. Of hundreds of thousands of distinct CDR3 sequences in the sample, 12% to 15% were seen once. Material: blood. Every receptor here comes from a woman aged 18-29 years with Graves' hyperthyroidism.

J is TRBJ2-4 and V is TRBV25-1; TRBD1 matches 8 bases. CDR1 is MGHDK, CDR2 SYGVNS, per germline. CDR3 length equals 15 residues. V lost 6 bases and J lost 6; bases outside the gene matches: 10. CDR3 sequence (DNA): TGTGCCAGCAGAGGACCCCGGGGGACAGGAAACATTCAGTACTTC. Protein product: CASRGPRGTGNIQYF.

This clonotype was counted ten times or more. V and J are TRBV28 and TRBJ2-7, with D perhaps matching TRBD1 (6 bases). Germline CDR1 and CDR2: MDHEN and SYDVKM. The germline V and J ends were trimmed by 2 bases and 3 bases, with 11 bases remaining between them. There are 14 residues in the CDR3. CDR3: CASSLPTGYYEQYF. The CDR3 DNA reads as TGTGCCAGCAGTTTACCCACAGGGTACTACGAGCAGTACTTC. Based on the CDR3 plus reference TRBV28 and TRBJ2-7, the full variable domain is DVKVTQSSRYLVKRTGEKVFLECVQDMDHENMFWYRQDPGLGLRLIYFSYDVKMKEKGDIPEGYSVSREKKERFSLILESASTNQTSMYLCASSLPTGYYEQYFGPGTRLTVT.

This clonotype was counted only a few times. The chain is built from TRBV19 and TRBJ2-5; no definite D call. Germline loops: CDR1 LNHDA, CDR2 SQIVND (reference sequence). V was pared by 3 bases and J by 1 base, with 9 bases between. The CDR3 totals 14 residues. CDR3 nucleotides: TGTGCCAGTAGTATGACTTCCACCCAAGAGACCCAGTACTTC. It is translated as CASSMTSTQETQYF.

This rearrangement joins TRBV11-2 to TRBJ2-1; D is undetermined. The length of the CDR3 is 13 residues. V was clipped by 3 bases and J by 3 bases, with 6 bases between them. CDR1 and CDR2 from the germline V gene are SGHAT and FQNNGV. CDR3 DNA: TGTGCCAGCAGCTTGATGGACTACAATGAGCAGTTCTTC. Amino acids: CASSLMDYNEQFF.

Details on this clonotype: One end of the junction varies from germline; a read error may be responsible. This chain joins TRBV4-2 and TRBJ2-3; 7 nucleotides line up with TRBD2. The CDR3 is 16 residues long. Germline V gene data show CDR1 as LGHNA and CDR2 as YNFKEQ. The CDR3 protein is CASTLGGRVTTDAQYF. The DNA of the CDR3 is TGTGCCAGTACCTTGGGGGGGAGAGTCACCACAGATGCGCAGTATTTT.

This clonotype was observed at least ten times. The chain has TRBV7-2 and TRBJ1-2, with 7 bases lining up with TRBD1. J lost 8 bases, V lost 1 base, and 7 bases had no gene match. The CDR3 runs 14 residues. CDR1 and CDR2 (germline): SGHTA, FQGNSA. The CDR3 DNA reads as TGTGCCAGCAGCTTAGGGGGACAGTCGCTGGGCTACACCTTC. Translating gives CASSLGGQSLGYTF. Using reference TRBV7-2 and TRBJ1-2 for the parts outside the CDR3, the full variable domain is GAGVSQSPSNKVTEKGKDVELRCDPISGHTALYWYRQSLGQGLEFLIYFQGNSAPDKSGLPSDRFSAERTGGSVSTLTIQRTQQEDSAVYLCASSLGGQSLGYTFGSGTRLTVV.

This clonotype appeared many times. This chain uses TRBV6-1 with TRBJ2-2, with D perhaps matching TRBD2 (6 bases). V was shortened by 6 bases and J by 3 bases, with 11 bases between the two germline ends. The CDR3 totals 14 residues. Germline values: CDR1 MNHNS, CDR2 SASEGT. CDR3 in amino acids: CASRPGLYTGELFF. CDR3 DNA: TGTGCCAGCAGGCCGGGACTCTACACCGGGGAGCTGTTTTTT.

In its sample, this clonotype was seen many times. The chain links TRBV6-1 to TRBJ2-6; D is undetermined. Trimming pared 1 base from V and 4 bases from J, leaving 5 bases between. CDR3 length: 14 amino acids. Germline values: CDR1 MNHNS, CDR2 SASEGT. For the CDR3, the DNA is TGTGCCAGCAGTGAAGGGTCCGGGGCCAACGTCCTGACTTTC. This translates into CASSEGSGANVLTF.

The J gene is TRBJ1-6, the V gene TRBV20-1, with 8 bases that match TRBD1. With V trimmed by 1 base and J by 11 bases, 7 bases remained unmatched. The CDR3 contains 14 residues. Germline V gives CDR1 DFQATT, CDR2 SNEGSKA (reference sequence). This CDR3 is CSARVPGGQPPLHF. Written as DNA, the CDR3 is TGCAGTGCTAGAGTTCCAGGGGGCCAACCACCCCTCCACTTT.

As regards this clonotype: A clone one base away is much larger, so this may be a read error. Since the CDR3 does not end with the conserved phenylalanine or tryptophan, this likely comes from a read error. The gene calls are TRBV5-1 and TRBJ2-5; 7 bases are a match to TRBD1. Germline assignment: CDR1 SGHRS and CDR2 YFSETQ. The ends lost 4 bases at V and 1 base at J; junction bases unmatched: 7. The CDR3 is 15 amino acids. CDR3 residues: CASSRQGQTQETQYL. CDR3 nucleotides: TGCGCCAGCAGCCGCCAGGGACAGACCCAAGAGACCCAGTACTTA.

In the case of this clonotype: No conserved phenylalanine or tryptophan is present at the end of the CDR3, so a read error is the likely explanation. V usage is TRBV11-2 and J usage is TRBJ2-3; TRBD1 matches at 8 bases. This CDR3 has 16 residues. From germline, CDR1 is SGHAT and CDR2 FQNNGV. The trim removed 6 bases at V and 0 bases at J, leaving 8 bases unmatched. The CDR3 region has the DNA TGTGCCAGCAGGGACTGGACAGGGACTAGCACAGATACGCAGTATATT. This translates into CASRDWTGTSTDTQYI.

The CDR3 sequence: CASRDGGTRQIQYF. The DNA for the CDR3 is TGTGCCAGCAGAGACGGCGGGACTAGGCAAATTCAGTACTTC. This sequence joins TRBV6-2 or TRBV6-3 and TRBJ2-4; 8 nucleotides line up with TRBD2. The germline V gene has CDR1 MNHEY and CDR2 SVGEGT. This CDR3 contains 14 residues. The V and J ends lost 6 bases and 10 bases, in that order; junction bases with no gene match: 11.

Note on this clonotype: The junction departs from germline at one end; a sequencing error may be responsible. The chain combines TRBV24-1 with TRBJ2-1; D unclear. In germline, CDR1 is KGHDR, CDR2 SFDVKD. The CDR3 covers 15 residues. CDR3 in amino acids: CATSDFKGIYNERFF. CDR3 nucleotide sequence: TGTGCCACCAGTGATTTTAAAGGGATCTACAATGAGCGGTTCTTC.

This clonotype was observed at least ten times. V gene TRBV7-2 combines with J gene TRBJ2-7; D remains ambiguous. The CDR3 spans 15 residues. V was shortened by 1 base and J by 3 bases, with 13 bases between the two germline ends. Germline CDR1 reads SGHTA; CDR2 reads FQGNSA. CDR3 region: CASSLEVSALYEQYF. The CDR3 coding sequence is TGTGCCAGCAGCTTAGAGGTCAGCGCCCTCTACGAGCAGTACTTC.

This rearrangement joins TRBV20-1 to TRBJ1-6; D is undetermined. Deletions cut 0 bases from V and 7 bases from J, with 13 bases between. The germline gives CDR1 DFQATT, CDR2 SNEGSKA (reference sequence). The CDR3 consists of 15 residues. CDR3 loop: CSARDWEGFNSPLHF. CDR3 bases: TGCAGTGCTAGAGATTGGGAAGGGTTCAATTCACCCCTCCACTTT.

This clonotype was counted ten times or more. The CDR3 sequence: CASSRPARGGETQYF. The CDR3 bases are TGTGCCAGCAGCCGCCCGGCGCGGGGGGGGGAGACCCAGTACTTC. The V gene is TRBV11-2, the J gene TRBJ2-5; 9 nucleotides line up with TRBD2. Germline V CDR1 and CDR2: SGHAT, FQNNGV. Losses at the gene ends were 5 bases for V and 5 bases for J; bases not matched to a gene: 9. This CDR3 is 15 amino acids long.

This clonotype occurred many times. V usage is TRBV9 and J usage is TRBJ1-1; D is unclear. V lost 2 bases and J 0 bases, leaving 11 bases between the germline ends. The germline CDR1 and CDR2 sequences are SGDLS and YYNGEE. The length of the CDR3 is 15 residues. Here the CDR3 reads CASSVEGTLNTEAFF. CDR3 nucleotides: TGTGCCAGCAGCGTCGAAGGAACACTGAACACTGAAGCTTTCTTT.

The gene calls are TRBV2 and TRBJ2-7; perhaps TRBD2 as D (5 bases). This CDR3 has 14 residues. Between the trimmed V and J ends, which lost 4 bases and 5 bases, there was a span of 15 bases. Germline CDR1 reads SNHLY; CDR2 reads FYNNEI. CDR3 loop: CASSVWTQSDEQYF. CDR3 in DNA: TGTGCCAGCAGTGTATGGACTCAGAGCGACGAGCAGTACTTC. Based on the CDR3 plus reference TRBV2 and TRBJ2-7, the full variable domain is EPEVTQTPSHQVTQMGQEVILRCVPISNHLYFYWYRQILGQKVEFLVSFYNNEISEKSEIFDDQFSVERPDGSNFTLKIRSTKLEDSAMYFCASSVWTQSDEQYFGPGTRLTVT.

This chain connects TRBV7-9 to TRBJ2-5; D unresolved. The CDR3 is 14 residues long. Looked up from germline, CDR1 is SEHNR and CDR2 is FQNEAQ (reference sequence). With 1 base removed from V and 7 bases from J, the gap between germline ends came to 13 bases. The CDR3 DNA reads TGTGCCAGCAGCTTAGATTACGCGGCTGGGACCCAGTACTTC. This sequence encodes CASSLDYAAGTQYF.

This clonotype was found a few times. J is TRBJ1-1 and V is TRBV28; D gene ambiguous. CDR1 MDHEN and CDR2 SYDVKM come from the germline V gene. This CDR3 has 12 residues. V was clipped by 7 bases and J by 10 bases, with 16 bases between them. The CDR3 DNA sequence: TGTGCCAGCACACAGACCCCCAAGCGAGCTTTCTTT. Translating it yields CASTQTPKRAFF.